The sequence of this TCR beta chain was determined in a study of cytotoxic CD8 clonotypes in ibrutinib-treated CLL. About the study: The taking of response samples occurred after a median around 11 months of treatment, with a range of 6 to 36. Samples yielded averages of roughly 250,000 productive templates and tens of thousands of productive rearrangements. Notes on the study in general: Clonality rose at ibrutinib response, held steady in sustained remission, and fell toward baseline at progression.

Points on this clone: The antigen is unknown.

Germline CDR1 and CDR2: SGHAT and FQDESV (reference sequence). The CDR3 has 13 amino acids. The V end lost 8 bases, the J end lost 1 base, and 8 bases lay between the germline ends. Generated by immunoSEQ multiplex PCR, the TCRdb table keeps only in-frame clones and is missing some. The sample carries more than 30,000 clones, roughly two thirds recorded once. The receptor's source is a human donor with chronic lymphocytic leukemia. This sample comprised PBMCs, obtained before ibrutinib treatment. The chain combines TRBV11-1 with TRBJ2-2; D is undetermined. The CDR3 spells CASAIRNTGELFF. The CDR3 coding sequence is TGTGCCAGCGCAATTCGGAACACCGGGGAGCTGTTTTTT.